The rows below give T cell receptor beta chains drawn from one sample of a study of T-cell memory formation after mild COVID-19. TCRdb analysed the 5' RACE reads with MiXCR anew, one entry per CDR3 protein. This sample has 340,000 or so distinct CDR3 sequences, with under 15% found just once. Sequenced material: PBMCs or a T cell subset sorted from them (not recorded which). All receptors come from a man aged 18 to 29 who had mild COVID-19 (a few samples of this study predate the infection). Cell type and time point are not known. Both conserved end residues are trimmed from each CDR3. Expanded clones get a size class; other rows say once, few or many, or leave the size out.

J gene: TRBJ2-1
clone size: .
V gene: TRBV6-5
CDR3 protein: ASSSTGVGYNEQF

J gene: TRBJ2-5
clone size: .
V gene: TRBV23-1
CDR3 protein: ASSQSRSLAEETQY

J gene: TRBJ2-7
clone size: .
V gene: TRBV9
CDR3 protein: ASSGHGTASYEQY

J gene: TRBJ2-2
clone size: .
V gene: TRBV20-1
CDR3 protein: SARAAGGPTGELF

J gene: TRBJ2-5
clone size: .
V gene: TRBV11-2
CDR3 protein: ASKRRGAETQY

J gene: TRBJ2-1
clone size: .
V gene: TRBV6-1
CDR3 protein: ASSGPLAGGFNEQF

J gene: TRBJ1-1
clone size: few
V gene: TRBV4-1
CDR3 protein: ASSRKTGDWAEAF

J gene: TRBJ1-5
clone size: .
V gene: TRBV24-1
CDR3 protein: ATRSPRPRPQH

J gene: TRBJ1-1
clone size: many
V gene: TRBV30
CDR3 protein: AWSGSLQGEAF

J gene: TRBJ1-1
clone size: .
V gene: TRBV10-3
CDR3 protein: AISPQGVRHTEAF

J gene: TRBJ1-1
clone size: few
V gene: TRBV6-6
CDR3 protein: ASSYIKGEAF

J gene: TRBJ2-3
clone size: few
V gene: TRBV6-2/TRBV6-3
CDR3 protein: ASRPPRTSGGADTQY

J gene: TRBJ1-2
clone size: few
V gene: TRBV4-3
CDR3 protein: ASSQTWGHYGYT

J gene: TRBJ2-5
clone size: .
V gene: TRBV7-2
CDR3 protein: ASSPSILETQY

J gene: TRBJ2-3
clone size: few
V gene: TRBV24-1
CDR3 protein: ATSDRRDFTDTQY

J gene: TRBJ2-6
clone size: .
V gene: TRBV4-3
CDR3 protein: ASSQAGSGANVLT

J gene: TRBJ2-1
clone size: many
V gene: TRBV7-3
CDR3 protein: ASSHLGTSGGPYLNEQF

J gene: TRBJ1-1
clone size: few
V gene: TRBV7-9
CDR3 protein: ASSYLQGTEAF

J gene: TRBJ1-6
clone size: .
V gene: TRBV5-4
CDR3 protein: ASSLDFGNSPLH

J gene: TRBJ2-1
clone size: .
V gene: TRBV20-1
CDR3 protein: SATYQSYNEQF

J gene: TRBJ2-1
clone size: few
V gene: TRBV7-9
CDR3 protein: ASSSGTAIEQF

J gene: TRBJ2-5
clone size: once
V gene: TRBV6-5
CDR3 protein: ASSGGAAQY

J gene: TRBJ1-1
clone size: few
V gene: TRBV10-3
CDR3 protein: AISFRDGNTEAF

J gene: TRBJ2-3
clone size: many
V gene: TRBV20-1
CDR3 protein: SARTSGGTDTQY

J gene: TRBJ1-5
clone size: .
V gene: TRBV7-2
CDR3 protein: ASSSPGRTPQH

J gene: TRBJ2-4
clone size: .
V gene: TRBV6-6
CDR3 protein: ASSYPAAEGNIQY

J gene: TRBJ2-3
clone size: .
V gene: TRBV5-4
CDR3 protein: ASSSGLAGGWGDTQY

J gene: TRBJ2-1
clone size: few
V gene: TRBV7-3
CDR3 protein: ASSLGGTVNNEQF

J gene: TRBJ2-6
clone size: .
V gene: TRBV29-1
CDR3 protein: SVVWANSLSGANVLT

J gene: TRBJ2-7
clone size: many
V gene: TRBV7-6
CDR3 protein: ASSLGGRVNEQY

J gene: TRBJ1-2
clone size: many
V gene: TRBV4-1
CDR3 protein: ASSQEVAGGLGGGYT

J gene: TRBJ2-7
clone size: .
V gene: TRBV6-6
CDR3 protein: ASSYSGPPGQY

J gene: TRBJ2-1
clone size: few
V gene: TRBV5-1
CDR3 protein: ASSLIGVEFVEQF

J gene: TRBJ2-3
clone size: many
V gene: TRBV7-3
CDR3 protein: ASSLTGAFTDTQY

J gene: TRBJ1-1
clone size: .
V gene: TRBV10-3
CDR3 protein: AISELKGTEAF

J gene: TRBJ2-3
clone size: .
V gene: TRBV3-1
CDR3 protein: ASSRGQGDTDTQY

J gene: TRBJ1-2
clone size: few
V gene: TRBV6-6
CDR3 protein: ASSYSQGRGGYT

J gene: TRBJ2-3
clone size: many
V gene: TRBV6-5
CDR3 protein: ASSYSTRTGGLDTQY

J gene: TRBJ2-7
clone size: .
V gene: TRBV7-3
CDR3 protein: ASSLARGIHEQY

J gene: TRBJ2-5
clone size: .
V gene: TRBV11-3
CDR3 protein: ASSLGGIGTQY

J gene: TRBJ2-3
clone size: .
V gene: TRBV12-3/TRBV12-4
CDR3 protein: ASSLLGDGTDTQY

J gene: TRBJ1-2
clone size: .
V gene: TRBV4-3
CDR3 protein: ASSQELEMDYGYT

J gene: TRBJ2-7
clone size: few
V gene: TRBV5-6
CDR3 protein: ASSTGTTYEQY

J gene: TRBJ2-1
clone size: few
V gene: TRBV24-1
CDR3 protein: ATSDSRVRF

J gene: TRBJ1-2
clone size: few
V gene: TRBV20-1
CDR3 protein: SARDHNKPNYGYT

J gene: TRBJ2-3
clone size: few
V gene: TRBV12-3/TRBV12-4
CDR3 protein: ASRVGEPQY

J gene: TRBJ1-1
clone size: few
V gene: TRBV20-1
CDR3 protein: SAGRQGVTEAF

J gene: TRBJ2-3
clone size: .
V gene: TRBV28
CDR3 protein: ASSSFSDTQY

J gene: TRBJ1-4
clone size: .
V gene: TRBV20-1
CDR3 protein: SAAAEKLF